The 22 T cell receptor beta chains reported below all come from one sample, sequenced in a study of blood T cell repertoires in COVID-19. TCRdb keeps only in-frame clones here, not all; method: immunoSEQ multiplex PCR. The sample shows 150,000 to 200,000 clones, about 88% of them seen only once. Source material: peripheral blood. The receptors come from a man aged 65 to 79 with active or convalescent COVID-19.

A note on this clone: The same CDR3 arises from other DNA sequences in this sample as well. The chain is built from TRBV27 and TRBJ2-1; no reliable D call. V was trimmed by 2 bases and J by 4 bases, leaving 6 bases between them. The CDR3 sequence is 13 residues long. Germline CDR1 is MNHEY and CDR2 is SMNVEV (reference sequence). The CDR3 protein is CASSLNRYNEQFF. The CDR3, as DNA: TGTGCCAGCAGTTTAAACAGATACAATGAGCAGTTCTTC.

CDR3 loop: CASSESLGMNTEAFF. In DNA form, the CDR3 reads TGCGCCAGCAGTGAGTCACTAGGGATGAACACTGAAGCTTTCTTT. J is TRBJ1-1 and V is TRBV10-2; D is unclear. V gave up 0 bases and J gave up 0 bases, with 8 bases separating them. The CDR3 totals 15 residues. CDR1 WSHSY and CDR2 SAAADI come from the germline V gene.

The J gene is TRBJ1-2, the V gene TRBV19, with 7 bases that match TRBD1. The CDR3 consists of 15 residues. V trimming: 0 bases; J trimming: 9 bases; junction bases outside the gene matches: 10. Germline V lookup: CDR1 LNHDA, CDR2 SQIVND (reference sequence). The CDR3 spells CASSIDSGTASRYTF. As DNA, the CDR3 is TGTGCCAGTAGTATAGACTCAGGGACAGCCTCTCGCTACACCTTC.

The chain is built from TRBV18 and TRBJ2-6; TRBD2 is a possible D gene (6 bases). There are 15 residues in the CDR3. Germline V gene sequence: CDR1 KGHSH, CDR2 LQKENI. V was shortened by 3 bases and J by 2 bases, with 8 bases between the two germline ends. This CDR3 is CASSPAGTGANVLTF. The DNA of the CDR3 is TGTGCCAGCTCACCTGCGGGGACTGGGGCCAACGTCCTGACTTTC. The variable domain in full, completed from reference TRBV18 and TRBJ2-6, reads NAGVMQNPRHLVRRRGQEARLRCSPMKGHSHVYWYRQLPEEGLKFMVYLQKENIIDESGMPKERFSAEFPKEGPSILRIQQVVRGDSAAYFCASSPAGTGANVLTFGAGSRLTVL.

V gene TRBV5-1 combines with J gene TRBJ2-5; tentative D call: TRBD1 (6 bases). Looked up from germline, CDR1 is SGHRS and CDR2 is YFSETQ. Trimming removed 3 bases at V and 4 bases at J, with 22 bases between. The CDR3 is 17 amino acids. The CDR3 is CASSWEPQGQRGETQYF. The CDR3 bases are TGCGCCAGCAGCTGGGAGCCACAGGGCCAAAGGGGAGAGACCCAGTACTTC.

V usage is TRBV27 and J usage is TRBJ1-6, with a tentative D call TRBD1 (6 bases). Per the germline V gene, CDR1 is MNHEY and CDR2 is SMNVEV (reference sequence). The V and J ends lost 6 bases and 9 bases respectively, with 18 bases between them. This CDR3 comprises 15 residues. The CDR3 loop reads CASSITQGTGSPLHF. The CDR3 DNA is TGTGCCAGCAGCATTACGCAGGGGACGGGTTCACCCCTCCACTTT.

The chain employs TRBV28 and TRBJ2-3, with D perhaps matching TRBD2 (6 bases). This CDR3 is built from 16 residues. V dropped 6 bases and J dropped 0 bases, with 16 bases sitting between them. Germline-derived CDR1 and CDR2 are MDHEN and SYDVKM. CDR3 nucleotides: TGTGCCAGCAGCAAAATAGACGGGACTAGCACAGATACGCAGTATTTT. Encoded protein: CASSKIDGTSTDTQYF.

J is TRBJ1-1 and V is TRBV2, with D maybe TRBD1 (5 bases). V was pared by 6 bases and J by 7 bases, with 15 bases between. The CDR3 extends over 13 amino acids. Germline assignment: CDR1 SNHLY and CDR2 FYNNEI. CDR3 sequence reads: CASSLKRGLEAFF. CDR3 bases: TGTGCCAGCAGCTTAAAGCGGGGACTTGAAGCTTTCTTT.

This clone was recorded once. V and J are TRBV2 and TRBJ2-2, with TRBD2 matching 14 bases. J lost 0 bases, V lost 6 bases, and 3 bases had no gene match. Germline-derived CDR1 and CDR2 are SNHLY and FYNNEI. The CDR3 sequence is 17 residues long. As DNA, the CDR3 is TGTGCCAGCAGGAGACTAGCGGGGGGGACGAACACCGGGGAGCTGTTTTTT. Translation gives CASRRLAGGTNTGELFF.

This chain uses TRBV7-2 with TRBJ1-5; 7 bases line up with TRBD1. This CDR3 region has 14 residues. Unmatched junction bases numbered 8, after V lost 5 bases and J lost 7 bases. Germline CDR1 and CDR2: SGHTA and FQGNSA. The CDR3 reads CASSTGEPRQPQHF. CDR3 in DNA: TGTGCCAGCAGCACAGGGGAGCCCCGGCAGCCCCAGCATTTT.

CDR3 sequence: CRERLAVSETQYF. Written as DNA, the CDR3 is TGCAGAGAAAGACTAGCGGTTTCAGAGACCCAGTACTTC. V usage is TRBV29-1 and J usage is TRBJ2-5; 9 bases match TRBD2. The CDR3 is 13 amino acids. Germline V gene lookup returns CDR1 SQVTM and CDR2 ANQGSEA. The complete variable domain, with remaining parts taken from reference TRBV29-1 and TRBJ2-5, reads SAVISQKPSRDICQRGTSLTIQCQVDSQVTMMFWYRQQPGQSLTLIATANQGSEATYESGFVIDKFPISRPNLTFSTLTVSNMSPEDSSIYLCRERLAVSETQYFGPGTRLLVL.

The sample holds one count of this clone. The chain combines TRBV9 with TRBJ2-7; 8 positions agree with TRBD2. CDR1 is SGDLS and CDR2 is YYNGEE in the germline V gene. CDR3 length: 13 residues. Losses at the gene ends were 7 bases for V and 2 bases for J; bases not matched to a gene: 5. The CDR3: CASSREGPYEQYF. DNA of the CDR3: TGTGCCAGCTCTCGGGAGGGCCCCTACGAGCAGTACTTC.

This chain joins TRBV5-6 and TRBJ2-5; a weak D match, TRBD2 (7 bases). CDR1 is SGHDT and CDR2 is YYEEEE in the germline V gene. Trimming shortened V by 4 bases and J by 4 bases, and 17 bases separated the two germline ends. CDR3 size: 15 residues. The CDR3, as DNA: TGTGCCAGCAGCAGCCGGGGGCGGGGGCGAGAGACCCAGTACTTC. Its translation: CASSSRGRGRETQYF.

This chain joins TRBV6-6 and TRBJ1-5; 10 positions match TRBD1. The V gene end was trimmed by 6 bases and the J gene end by 7 bases; junction bases not matched to a gene: 9. Looked up from germline, CDR1 is MNHNY and CDR2 is SVGAGI (reference sequence). CDR3 size: 15 residues. The CDR3 sequence is CASSLGQGSAQPQHF. DNA of the CDR3: TGTGCCAGCAGCCTGGGACAGGGGAGCGCGCAGCCCCAGCATTTT.

The gene calls are TRBV18 and TRBJ1-3; D is possibly TRBD1 (5 bases). This CDR3 comprises 13 residues. Deletions cut 3 bases from V and 4 bases from J, with 7 bases between. Germline assignment: CDR1 KGHSH and CDR2 LQKENI. CDR3 sequence reads: CASSPSGGNTIYF. In nucleotides, the CDR3 is TGTGCCAGCTCACCGTCAGGGGGAAACACCATATATTTT. Supplemented by reference TRBV18 and TRBJ1-3, the full variable domain reads NAGVMQNPRHLVRRRGQEARLRCSPMKGHSHVYWYRQLPEEGLKFMVYLQKENIIDESGMPKERFSAEFPKEGPSILRIQQVVRGDSAAYFCASSPSGGNTIYFGEGSWLTVV.

The chain links TRBV9 to TRBJ1-5, with D unclear. This CDR3 is 14 amino acids long. Germline V lookup: CDR1 SGDLS, CDR2 YYNGEE. Trimming removed 6 bases from V and 0 bases from J, with 10 bases in between. CDR3 in amino acids: CASKTSGSNQPQHF. The CDR3 bases are TGTGCCAGCAAAACATCAGGTAGCAATCAGCCCCAGCATTTT.

This rearrangement joins TRBV18 to TRBJ1-2; 7 nucleotides align to TRBD1. V dropped 0 bases and J dropped 0; count of bases not matched to a gene: 16. CDR3 length: 20 amino acids. Germline lookup yields CDR1 KGHSH and CDR2 LQKENI. The CDR3 coding sequence is TGTGCCAGCTCACCACCGAATGCGGGACAGCGAAGAGGGTCTAACTATGGCTACACCTTC. It is translated as CASSPPNAGQRRGSNYGYTF.

This chain links TRBV5-5 with TRBJ2-7; 10 bases are shared with TRBD2. Germline V gene lookup returns CDR1 SGHKS and CDR2 YYEKEE (reference sequence). The CDR3 is made up of 15 amino acids. Unmatched junction bases numbered 4, after V lost 4 bases and J lost 0 bases. As DNA, the CDR3 is TGTGCCAGCAGCCTCCTAGCGGGGGACTCCTACGAGCAGTACTTC. Amino acid sequence: CASSLLAGDSYEQYF.

The V call is TRBV2, the J call TRBJ2-2; TRBD1 aligns across 8 bases. Germline trimming cut 6 bases from V and 1 base from J; bases unmatched to any gene: 7. CDR1 is SNHLY, CDR2 FYNNEI, per germline. The CDR3 is 16 amino acids. The CDR3 sequence: CASRGRTGRNTGELFF. The CDR3 DNA is TGTGCCAGCAGGGGGCGGACAGGGAGGAACACCGGGGAGCTGTTTTTT.

The chain uses TRBV7-2 and TRBJ1-2, with TRBD1 identical over 10 bases. From germline, CDR1 is SGHTA and CDR2 FQGNSA. CDR3 length: 13 amino acids. V shed 5 bases and J 6 bases; nucleotides not matched to a gene: 3. The CDR3 DNA reads TGTGCCAGCAGCCAGGACAGGGGGAATGGCTACACCTTC. As protein: CASSQDRGNGYTF. The full variable domain, rest sourced from reference TRBV7-2 and TRBJ1-2, is GAGVSQSPSNKVTEKGKDVELRCDPISGHTALYWYRQSLGQGLEFLIYFQGNSAPDKSGLPSDRFSAERTGGSVSTLTIQRTQQEDSAVYLCASSQDRGNGYTFGSGTRLTVV.

The V and J genes are TRBV30 and TRBJ1-2; 7 bases are a match to TRBD1. The J segment lost 7 bases and the V segment lost 5 bases, leaving 4 bases of the junction unmatched. CDR3 length: 11 amino acids. Per germline, CDR1 GTSNPN and CDR2 SVGIG (reference sequence). For the CDR3, the DNA is TGTGCCTGGCGAACAGGGGTTGGCTACACCTTC. Amino acid sequence: CAWRTGVGYTF.

The rearrangement links TRBV2 to TRBJ2-5; 12 nucleotides align to TRBD2. CDR3 length equals 16 residues. V shed 6 bases, J shed 5 bases, and the junction held 10 bases outside the gene matches. Germline V gives CDR1 SNHLY, CDR2 FYNNEI. The CDR3 region has the DNA TGTGCCAGCAGCCCCCGGACTAGCGGGGTGGGGGAGACCCAGTACTTC. It encodes CASSPRTSGVGETQYF. Complete variable domain (other parts from reference TRBV2 and TRBJ2-5): EPEVTQTPSHQVTQMGQEVILRCVPISNHLYFYWYRQILGQKVEFLVSFYNNEISEKSEIFDDQFSVERPDGSNFTLKIRSTKLEDSAMYFCASSPRTSGVGETQYFGPGTRLLVL.